What follows are 23 T cell receptor beta chains derived from one specimen sequenced in a study of OX40 agonist ivuxolimab in advanced cancers. Data came from immunoSEQ multiplex PCR; TCRdb stores just in-frame clones and leaves some out. The sample consists of tens of thousands of clones, roughly nine tenths of them appearing once. This specimen was CD4+ or CD8+ T cells sorted from blood, taken in a trial of the OX40 agonist ivuxolimab. These TCRs come from an adult with an advanced solid tumor such as melanoma, head and neck, liver or kidney cancer.

The chain links TRBV2 to TRBJ2-3, with 10 bases identical to TRBD2. V lost 3 bases to trimming and J lost 4 bases; unmatched junction nucleotides: 4. Germline loops: CDR1 SNHLY, CDR2 FYNNEI. The CDR3 length is 15 residues. CDR3 bases: TGTGCCAGCAGTGAGAGCGGGAGGGAGGCAGATACGCAGTATTTT. Amino acid sequence: CASSESGREADTQYF. The full variable domain, with the rest looked up from reference TRBV2 and TRBJ2-3, is EPEVTQTPSHQVTQMGQEVILRCVPISNHLYFYWYRQILGQKVEFLVSFYNNEISEKSEIFDDQFSVERPDGSNFTLKIRSTKLEDSAMYFCASSESGREADTQYFGPGTRLTVL.

The chain is built from TRBV7-9 and TRBJ2-7, with D maybe TRBD2 (5 bases). CDR1 is SEHNR, CDR2 FQNEAQ, per germline (reference sequence). CDR3 length: 14 residues. The V end lost 7 bases, the J end lost 2 bases, and 15 bases lay between the germline ends. The CDR3 DNA is TGTGCCAGCACCCCGTTGAAGCGGACCTACGAGCAGTACTTC. It yields the protein CASTPLKRTYEQYF.

This clone came up once. The chain employs TRBV27 and TRBJ2-3; weak D call: TRBD2 (6 bases). The length of the CDR3 is 12 residues. Germline V gene lookup returns CDR1 MNHEY and CDR2 SMNVEV (reference sequence). With 4 bases removed from V and 7 bases from J, the gap between germline ends came to 9 bases. Written as DNA, the CDR3 is TGTGCCAGCAGTTATGGGAGGAATACGCAGTATTTT. Translating it yields CASSYGRNTQYF.

In this sample, this clone turned up once. The V and J genes are TRBV19 and TRBJ2-6; 10 bases are shared with TRBD2. Germline loops: CDR1 LNHDA, CDR2 SQIVND (reference sequence). The CDR3 covers 16 residues. V was clipped by 5 bases and J by 0 bases; unmatched bases: 1. In DNA, the CDR3 is TGTGCCAGTAGTCTAGCGGGGGTCTCTGGGGCCAACGTCCTGACTTTC. This codes for CASSLAGVSGANVLTF.

This chain connects TRBV6-1 to TRBJ1-1; TRBD1 might be the D (6 bases). The V and J ends lost 3 bases and 1 base respectively, with 12 bases between them. Germline lookup yields CDR1 MNHNS and CDR2 SASEGT. The CDR3 sequence is 15 residues long. CDR3 sequence (DNA): TGTGCCAGCAGTGATCCACAGGGCTGGAACACTGAAGCTTTCTTT. Its translation is CASSDPQGWNTEAFF.

The genes are TRBV6-6 and TRBJ2-7; D is possibly TRBD1 or TRBD2 (5 bases each). CDR1 MNHNY and CDR2 SVGAGI come from the germline V gene (reference sequence). The CDR3 is 13 amino acids. V was cut by 8 bases and J by 3 bases, with 14 bases left in between. The CDR3 DNA reads TGTGCCAGCCAGTTCGCGAGGGGCTACGAGCAGTACTTC. Protein sequence: CASQFARGYEQYF.

This clone was recorded only once. The gene calls are TRBV13 and TRBJ2-1; D remains ambiguous. Deletions cut 0 bases from V and 2 bases from J, with 8 bases between. CDR1 is PRHDT, CDR2 FYEKMQ, per germline (reference sequence). This CDR3 comprises 15 residues. The CDR3 spells CASSLGRSAYNEQFF. CDR3 nucleotide sequence: TGTGCCAGCAGCTTAGGCAGGTCCGCCTACAATGAGCAGTTCTTC. The variable domain in full, completed from reference TRBV13 and TRBJ2-1, reads AAGVIQSPRHLIKEKRETATLKCYPIPRHDTVYWYQQGPGQDPQFLISFYEKMQSDKGSIPDRFSAQQFSDYHSELNMSSLELGDSALYFCASSLGRSAYNEQFFGPGTRLTVL.

The chain has TRBV6-6 and TRBJ1-2; D gene uncertain. The V gene lost 7 bases and the J gene lost 8 bases, with 5 bases spanning the gap. Germline V lookup: CDR1 MNHNY, CDR2 SVGAGI (reference sequence). The length of the CDR3 is 9 residues. CDR3 region: CASNLGYTF. The CDR3 DNA is TGTGCCAGCAATCTCGGCTACACCTTC.

J is TRBJ2-5 and V is TRBV18; possibly TRBD1 for D (5 bases). TRBJ2-7 explains the end of the DNA better; the J call may be wrong. This CDR3 spans 14 amino acids. Germline assignment: CDR1 KGHSH and CDR2 LQKENI. The CDR3 nucleotides are TGTGCCAGCTCGGCCTCCGAGACAGCCTACGAGCAGTACTTC. Amino acid sequence: CASSASETAYEQYF.

This clone showed up just a few times. The chain combines TRBV11-3 with TRBJ2-1; TRBD1 matches at 7 bases. V dropped 0 bases and J dropped 4; count of bases not matched to a gene: 9. Per the germline V gene, CDR1 is SGHNT and CDR2 is YENEEA. The CDR3 sequence is 17 residues long. CDR3 in DNA: TGTGCCAGCAGCTTAGATCCCGGGGACAGCTTGTACAATGAGCAGTTCTTC. Amino acid sequence: CASSLDPGDSLYNEQFF. The variable domain in full, with the rest retrieved from reference TRBV11-3 and TRBJ2-1, is EAGVVQSPRYKIIEKKQPVAFWCNPISGHNTLYWYLQNLGQGPELLIRYENEEAVDDSQLPKDRFSAERLKGVDSTLKIQPAELGDSAVYLCASSLDPGDSLYNEQFFGPGTRLTVL.

V usage is TRBV2 and J usage is TRBJ2-7; tentatively, D is TRBD1 or TRBD2 (5 bases each). Per germline, CDR1 SNHLY and CDR2 FYNNEI. CDR3 length equals 13 residues. Trimming removed 1 base from V and 7 bases from J, with 11 bases in between. The DNA of the CDR3 is TGTGCCAGCAGTGAAGGGGACCTGGGGGAGCAGTACTTC. It codes for CASSEGDLGEQYF.

CDR3: CASSSAGTGSYNEQFF. Here the CDR3 DNA reads TGTGCCAGCAGTTCCGCCGGGACAGGGAGCTACAATGAGCAGTTCTTC. The chain couples TRBV28 to TRBJ2-1; 9 bases match TRBD1. The CDR3 runs 16 residues. The V gene end was trimmed by 4 bases and the J gene end by 3 bases; junction bases not matched to a gene: 7. In germline, CDR1 is MDHEN, CDR2 SYDVKM.

The V call is TRBV27, the J call TRBJ1-2; TRBD1 matches 8 bases. CDR3 length: 14 residues. Germline V gene data show CDR1 as MNHEY and CDR2 as SMNVEV (reference sequence). Trimming at V came to 4 bases and at J to 7 bases, leaving 8 bases not matched to a gene. The CDR3 nucleotides read TGTGCCAGCAGTTCCTGGGACAGGAGTTTTGGCTACACCTTC. Amino acid sequence: CASSSWDRSFGYTF.

This clone was seen just once. V and J are TRBV7-2 and TRBJ2-5; 7 bases are a match to TRBD2. The CDR3 has 16 amino acids. J was trimmed by 0 bases and V by 1 base; bases with no gene match: 5. From germline, CDR1 is SGHTA and CDR2 FQGNSA. CDR3 region: CASSLGAGPYQETQYF. The CDR3 DNA is TGTGCCAGCAGCTTAGGAGCGGGGCCCTACCAAGAGACCCAGTACTTC.

This clone was seen a few times. The chain carries TRBV7-9 and TRBJ2-3; weak D call: TRBD2 (5 bases). With 2 bases removed from V and 2 bases from J, the gap between germline ends came to 14 bases. Germline lookup yields CDR1 SEHNR and CDR2 FQNEAQ (reference sequence). The CDR3 length is 16 residues. CDR3 region: CASSLTVAGSTDTQYF. The CDR3 nucleotides read TGTGCCAGCAGCTTAACCGTGGCGGGTTCCACAGATACGCAGTATTTT.

This chain links TRBV29-1 with TRBJ2-3; 8 positions agree with TRBD1. Germline CDR1 is SQVTM and CDR2 is ANQGSEA. The CDR3 contains 15 residues. V gave up 7 bases and J gave up 3 bases; unmatched junction bases: 12. The CDR3 is CSARQGRWGTDTQYF. Here the CDR3 DNA reads TGCAGCGCTCGACAGGGGAGATGGGGAACAGATACGCAGTATTTT.

This clone is a singleton in its sample. The V and J genes are TRBV27 and TRBJ1-1; D perhaps matches TRBD1 (6 bases). Trimming took 3 bases from V and 6 from J, leaving 11 bases between them. The germline V gene encodes CDR1 MNHEY and CDR2 SMNVEV (reference sequence). This CDR3 has 13 residues. CDR3 sequence: CASSFGRGPEAFF. The CDR3 DNA is TGTGCCAGCAGTTTTGGCAGGGGCCCTGAAGCTTTCTTT.

CDR3 coding DNA: TGCGCCAGCAGCCAAGGGCAGGGATACTCTGGCTACACCTTC. Its protein product is CASSQGQGYSGYTF. The chain recombines TRBV4-1 with TRBJ1-2, with D maybe TRBD1 (5 bases). With 1 base removed from V and 7 bases from J, the gap between germline ends came to 13 bases. Germline CDR1 MGHRA, CDR2 YSYEKL. The CDR3 consists of 14 residues.

V gene TRBV27 combines with J gene TRBJ1-5; a weak D match, TRBD1 (5 bases). V lost 5 bases and J 3 bases, leaving 11 bases between the germline ends. The V gene's germline CDR1 is MNHEY and CDR2 SMNVEV (reference sequence). CDR3 length: 14 amino acids. The CDR3 reads CASSTGTFNQPQHF. CDR3 bases: TGTGCCAGCAGTACAGGTACCTTCAATCAGCCCCAGCATTTT.

The DNA of the CDR3 is TGTGCCAGCAGTTTGGGGGCGGACAGGGTCGACGAGCAGTACTTC. Residues: CASSLGADRVDEQYF. This chain uses TRBV27 with TRBJ2-7; 8 bases match TRBD1. CDR1 MNHEY and CDR2 SMNVEV come from the germline V gene (reference sequence). J was trimmed by 5 bases and V by 3 bases; bases with no gene match: 9. The CDR3 has 15 residues.

This clone was seen a few times. This chain joins TRBV6-6 and TRBJ2-1, with 7 bases aligning to TRBD1. Germline V CDR1 and CDR2: MNHNY, SVGAGI (reference sequence). Trimming took 6 bases from V and 3 from J; bases not matched to a gene: 5. This CDR3 comprises 14 residues. CDR3: CASSLTGFYNEQFF. CDR3 nucleotide sequence: TGTGCCAGCAGCTTGACAGGGTTCTACAATGAGCAGTTCTTC.

V usage is TRBV4-3 and J usage is TRBJ2-1; 10 bases match TRBD2. Germline assignment: CDR1 LGHNA and CDR2 YSLEER. Trimming cost V 4 bases and J 6 bases; bases outside gene matches: 15. This CDR3 is 18 amino acids long. The CDR3 here is CASSLDPLPVAGGNEQFF. CDR3 in DNA: TGCGCCAGCAGCCTAGACCCGCTCCCGGTAGCGGGGGGCAATGAGCAGTTCTTC.

This clone appeared a single time. V usage is TRBV4-3 and J usage is TRBJ2-1, with TRBD2 identical over 12 bases. V lost 3 bases to trimming and J lost 2 bases; unmatched junction nucleotides: 5. CDR3 length equals 17 residues. Germline V gene lookup returns CDR1 LGHNA and CDR2 YSLEER. CDR3 in amino acids: CASSHRLAGVTYNEQFF. CDR3 coding DNA: TGCGCCAGCAGCCATAGACTAGCGGGAGTGACCTACAATGAGCAGTTCTTC.